This T cell receptor (beta chain) was sequenced in a study of cytomegalovirus exposure and HLA in healthy donors. The CDR3 is 15 residues long. With 5 bases removed from V and 4 bases from J, the gap between germline ends came to 18 bases. The germline V gene has CDR1 SGHRS and CDR2 YFSETQ. PCR amplification relied on 60 Vbeta primers (plus 13 Jbeta primers). Profiled with immunoSEQ multiplex PCR; TCRdb holds only in-frame clones, not every one. This table has around 79,000 clones, around 72% appearing once. Whole-study results and caveats: TCR beta chain V- and J-gene trimming was linked, in a later analysis, to a missense variant in DCLRE1C.

With respect to this clone: Its antigen remains unidentified.

Sequencing input: PBMCs. The sequence was obtained from a middle-aged woman in good health and CMV-seropositive. The gene calls are TRBV5-1 and TRBJ1-1; D not resolved. CDR3 sequence: CASRLWVEGTTEAFF. CDR3 coding DNA: TGCGCCAGCAGGTTGTGGGTCGAGGGCACCACTGAAGCTTTCTTT. Full variable domain (rest looked up from reference TRBV5-1 and TRBJ1-1): KAGVTQTPRYLIKTRGQQVTLSCSPISGHRSVSWYQQTPGQGLQFLFEYFSETQRNKGNFPGRFSGRQFSNSRSEMNVSTLELGDSALYLCASRLWVEGTTEAFFGQGTRLTVV.